Presented here are 13 T cell receptor beta chains from one specimen sequenced in a study of a mutant IDH1 vaccine in newly diagnosed glioma. The time point here: week 35, safety follow-up. In the vaccine, a single dose held 300 ug of the mutant IDH1 20-mer peptide, along with topical imiquimod. This table comes from immunoSEQ multiplex PCR, and its TCRdb copy is limited to in-frame clones, with some not included. This sample yields approximately 45,000 clones, of which approximately 92% are seen a single time; 2% to 2.5% belongs to the top ten. No antigen is known for these receptors. The sequencing used PBMCs, collected from a glioma patient whose treatment included an IDH1 peptide vaccine. Source of these receptors: a man in his forties or fifties with glioma.

This clone is classed as medium-sized. This CDR3 is CASSLWDRVGEQFF. The CDR3 nucleotides are TGTGCCAGCAGCCTATGGGACAGGGTGGGTGAGCAGTTCTTC. V and J are TRBV7-9 and TRBJ2-1, with 9 nucleotides matching TRBD1. V shed 5 bases and J 9 bases; nucleotides not matched to a gene: 8. The CDR3 runs 14 residues. Germline CDR1 is SEHNR and CDR2 is FQNEAQ (reference sequence). Drawing the rest from reference TRBV7-9 and TRBJ2-1, the complete variable domain is DTGVSQNPRHKITKRGQNVTFRCDPISEHNRLYWYRQTLGQGPEFLTYFQNEAQLEKSRLLSDRFSAERPKGSFSTLEIQRTEQGDSAMYLCASSLWDRVGEQFFGPGTRLTVL.

The chain recombines TRBV7-3 with TRBJ2-1, with 10 bases identical to TRBD2. Germline-derived CDR1 and CDR2 are SGHTA and FQGTGA. The CDR3 length is 15 residues. V lost 3 bases and J lost 8; bases outside the gene matches: 7. The CDR3 sequence is CASSFLAGVVDEQFF. CDR3 nucleotide sequence: TGTGCCAGCAGCTTCCTAGCGGGAGTTGTCGATGAGCAGTTCTTC.

V is TRBV4-1 and J is TRBJ1-2; D possibly corresponds to TRBD1 (6 bases). CDR3 size: 14 residues. Between the trimmed V and J ends, which lost 4 bases and 2 bases, there was a span of 11 bases. CDR1 and CDR2 from the germline V gene are MGHRA and YSYEKL. The CDR3 DNA reads TGCGCCAGCAGCCCCGGGGGCCAGAACTATGGCTACACCTTC. Its translation is CASSPGGQNYGYTF.

The chain joins TRBV28 to TRBJ2-7; D uncertain. Deletions cut 3 bases from V and 6 bases from J, with 9 bases between. Germline V gene sequence: CDR1 MDHEN, CDR2 SYDVKM. This CDR3 contains 12 residues. The chain's CDR3 is CASSFLQIEQYF. In nucleotides, the CDR3 is TGTGCCAGCAGTTTTTTACAGATCGAGCAGTACTTC.

The rearrangement uses TRBV14 and TRBJ1-2, with 8 positions matching TRBD1. V trimming: 5 bases; J trimming: 4 bases; junction bases outside the gene matches: 3. Germline lookup yields CDR1 SGHDN and CDR2 FVKESK. The CDR3 totals 13 residues. CDR3: CASSYRGAYGYTF. The DNA for the CDR3 is TGTGCCAGCAGCTACAGGGGGGCCTATGGCTACACCTTC. Complete variable domain (other parts from reference TRBV14 and TRBJ1-2): EAGVTQFPSHSVIEKGQTVTLRCDPISGHDNLYWYRRVMGKEIKFLLHFVKESKQDESGMPNNRFLAERTGGTYSTLKVQPAELEDSGVYFCASSYRGAYGYTFGSGTRLTVV.

The chain joins TRBV27 to TRBJ1-6, with TRBD1 matching over 9 bases. The CDR3 loop spans 17 amino acids. The germline gives CDR1 MNHEY, CDR2 SMNVEV (reference sequence). The ends lost 5 bases at V and 2 bases at J; junction bases unmatched: 7. The CDR3 is CASSMGTGKTYNSPLHF. Written as DNA, the CDR3 is TGTGCCAGCAGTATGGGGACAGGGAAAACCTATAATTCACCCCTCCACTTT.

The chain carries TRBV2 and TRBJ2-7; weak D call: TRBD1 (6 bases). This CDR3 is 18 amino acids long. V lost 5 bases and J 3 bases, leaving 26 bases between the germline ends. Germline CDR1 is SNHLY and CDR2 is FYNNEI. DNA of the CDR3: TGTGCCAGCAGTAAATCCGGGACAAAATTTTGGACCGACTACGAGCAGTACTTC. Its protein product is CASSKSGTKFWTDYEQYF.

V gene TRBV27 combines with J gene TRBJ2-1; D is undetermined. The ends were cut back, 5 bases at V and 3 bases at J, with 11 bases in the middle. CDR3 length: 14 residues. CDR1 and CDR2 (germline): MNHEY, SMNVEV (reference sequence). The CDR3 DNA reads as TGTGCCAGCAGTGCTACGGGCGTCTACAATGAGCAGTTCTTC. Encoded protein: CASSATGVYNEQFF.

As DNA, the CDR3 is TGCGCCAGCAGCCAAGATCCGGGGCTAGCGGGGTCAGATACGCAGTATTTT. Its translation: CASSQDPGLAGSDTQYF. The chain combines TRBV4-3 with TRBJ2-3; TRBD2 aligns across 9 bases. Per the germline V gene, CDR1 is LGHNA and CDR2 is YSLEER. The CDR3 spans 17 residues. V dropped 0 bases and J dropped 4; count of bases not matched to a gene: 8.

This rearrangement joins TRBV5-4 to TRBJ1-4; D is possibly TRBD1 (6 bases). The CDR3 is 15 residues long. Trimming removed 0 bases at V and 3 bases at J, with 9 bases between. Germline V CDR1 and CDR2: SGHNT, YYREEE (reference sequence). The CDR3 here is CASSLAGAPNEKLFF. The CDR3, as DNA: TGTGCCAGCAGCTTGGCGGGGGCACCTAATGAAAAACTGTTTTTT.

This clone ranks as medium-sized. The same CDR3 can be traced to other DNA sequences in this sample. The chain has TRBV19 and TRBJ1-5, with a possible D match to TRBD1 (6 bases). V was shortened by 11 bases and J by 2 bases, with 10 bases between the two germline ends. The CDR3 has 12 amino acids. Germline V CDR1 and CDR2: LNHDA, SQIVND (reference sequence). In DNA, the CDR3 is TGTGCCTCGAAGGGGGGCAATCAGCCCCAGCATTTT. This sequence encodes CASKGGNQPQHF.

The V call is TRBV19, the J call TRBJ2-1; TRBD2 matches at 12 bases. CDR1 is LNHDA and CDR2 is SQIVND in the germline V gene (reference sequence). The J segment lost 6 bases and the V segment lost 4 bases, leaving 4 bases of the junction unmatched. The CDR3 has 15 residues. CDR3 nucleotide sequence: TGTGCCAGTAGTACGCGGACTAGCGGGACCAATGAGCAGTTCTTC. This gives the protein CASSTRTSGTNEQFF.

The chain has TRBV29-1 and TRBJ2-7; 7 bases map to TRBD1. The CDR3 runs to 13 residues. Trimming cost V 7 bases and J 0 bases; bases outside gene matches: 6. The V gene's germline CDR1 is SQVTM and CDR2 ANQGSEA. The CDR3 DNA sequence: TGCAGCGCGACAGGGTATCTCTCCTACGAGCAGTACTTC. It specifies CSATGYLSYEQYF.